Presented here are 17 T cell receptor beta chains from one specimen sequenced in a study of response to subunit inactivated influenza vaccine listed by TCRdb under 2018. Library preparation used RT-PCR. TCRdb shows the sequencer as Illumina HiSeq 2500. TCRdb reprocessed the public reads (quality trimming at Q25 with fastp, clone calling with MiXCR) and kept in-frame beta chains. Identical CDR3 protein sequences are pooled into one entry, listed with their most common genes and DNA. This sample lists more than 150,000 distinct CDR3 sequences; approximately 9.2% were detected once. Of the sample, approximately 10% falls within the top ten clones. The sample here was non-naive T cells sorted from PBMCs, taken on the day of vaccination. Interpreted using the paper, the cell subset or site label stands for: memory T cell fraction. All receptors derive from a man aged 45 to 65 who received an inactivated influenza vaccine. Donor details come from another sample of the same person, matched by shared clones.

This clonotype came up many times. The chain uses TRBV6-2 or TRBV6-3 and TRBJ2-2, with D unclear. With 0 bases removed from V and 6 bases from J, the gap between germline ends came to 5 bases. The CDR3 totals 13 residues. CDR1 and CDR2 from the germline V gene are MNHEY and SVGEGT. The CDR3 DNA sequence: TGTGCCAGCAGTTACTCGAGGTCCGGGGAGCTGTTTTTT. It encodes CASSYSRSGELFF.

This clonotype has only a few counts. The V call is TRBV20-1, the J call TRBJ2-7; TRBD2 aligns across 12 bases. This CDR3 is 15 amino acids long. Germline V gene lookup returns CDR1 DFQATT and CDR2 SNEGSKA (reference sequence). V trimming: 1 base; J trimming: 4 bases; junction bases outside the gene matches: 5. The CDR3 reads CSARALAGGFYEQYF. CDR3 nucleotides: TGCAGTGCTAGAGCACTAGCGGGGGGCTTTTACGAGCAGTACTTC.

This sequence joins TRBV4-2 and TRBJ1-1, with 8 nucleotides matching TRBD1. Germline-derived CDR1 and CDR2 are LGHNA and YNFKEQ. Losses at the gene ends were 4 bases for V and 0 bases for J; bases not matched to a gene: 7. The CDR3 runs to 16 residues. CDR3 sequence (DNA): TGTGCCAGCAGCCCTGGACAGGGCTTAATGAACACTGAAGCTTTCTTT. Encoded protein: CASSPGQGLMNTEAFF.

In this sample, this clonotype turned up many times. The V call is TRBV7-9, the J call TRBJ2-1; possible D gene TRBD2, 6 bases. The V end was cut by 4 bases, the J end by 0 bases, with 13 bases between. The CDR3 totals 16 residues. Germline V gene lookup returns CDR1 SEHNR and CDR2 FQNEAQ (reference sequence). The CDR3 DNA reads as TGTGCCAGCAGCTACCAACTTAGCGGCTCCTACAATGAGCAGTTCTTC. This codes for CASSYQLSGSYNEQFF.

This clonotype was seen a few times. This chain joins TRBV20-1 and TRBJ2-7; 9 bases align to TRBD1. V lost 5 bases to trimming and J lost 3 bases; unmatched junction nucleotides: 11. In germline, CDR1 is DFQATT, CDR2 SNEGSKA (reference sequence). This CDR3 is built from 15 residues. The CDR3 loop is CSAQEGTGIFYEQYF. CDR3 DNA sequence: TGCAGTGCTCAGGAAGGGACAGGGATTTTCTACGAGCAGTACTTC.

This sequence joins TRBV20-1 and TRBJ1-5, with TRBD1 as a possible D gene (6 bases). V was pared by 5 bases and J by 3 bases, with 20 bases between. Germline values: CDR1 DFQATT, CDR2 SNEGSKA (reference sequence). This CDR3 region has 16 residues. CDR3 amino acids: CSASKSSGQNNQPQHF. CDR3 DNA sequence: TGCAGTGCTTCAAAAAGCTCCGGACAGAACAATCAGCCCCAGCATTTT.

The chain couples TRBV20-1 to TRBJ2-3; D may correspond to TRBD1 or TRBD2 (5 bases each). With 6 bases removed from V and 3 bases from J, the gap between germline ends came to 10 bases. In germline, CDR1 is DFQATT, CDR2 SNEGSKA (reference sequence). This CDR3 comprises 12 residues. This chain's CDR3 is CSAAWGTDTQYF. The CDR3 DNA is TGCAGTGCCGCTTGGGGGACAGATACGCAGTATTTT.

The rearrangement uses TRBV29-1 and TRBJ1-5, with 7 nucleotides matching TRBD1. Trimming cost V 6 bases and J 6 bases; bases outside gene matches: 8. This CDR3 is 13 amino acids long. Germline assignment: CDR1 SQVTM and CDR2 ANQGSEA. The CDR3 sequence is CSVTGLDGQPQHF. The CDR3 region has the DNA TGCAGCGTGACAGGGTTAGATGGTCAGCCCCAGCATTTT.

This clonotype was seen more than once but under ten times. This chain uses TRBV24-1 with TRBJ2-2; D gene ambiguous. The CDR3 is made up of 13 amino acids. CDR1 KGHDR and CDR2 SFDVKD come from the germline V gene. Trimming took 1 base from V and 3 from J, leaving 2 bases between them. CDR3 nucleotide sequence: TGTGCCACCAGTGATTTATACACCGGGGAGCTGTTTTTT. Amino acids: CATSDLYTGELFF.

This clonotype was counted at least ten times. The V gene is TRBV5-1, the J gene TRBJ2-1; tentative D call: TRBD1 (5 bases). The germline gives CDR1 SGHRS, CDR2 YFSETQ. The CDR3 spans 14 residues. Between the trimmed V and J ends, which lost 4 bases and 2 bases, there was a span of 10 bases. The CDR3 reads CASSKAGTYNEQFF. DNA for the CDR3: TGCGCCAGCAGCAAGGCAGGGACCTACAATGAGCAGTTCTTC.

This clonotype was recorded many times. The genes are TRBV20-1 and TRBJ2-3, with TRBD2 matching over 7 bases. This CDR3 region has 14 residues. Trimming took 6 bases from V and 1 from J; bases not matched to a gene: 7. CDR1 and CDR2 (germline): DFQATT, SNEGSKA (reference sequence). CDR3 loop: CSARALAGTDTQYF. Written as DNA, the CDR3 is TGCAGTGCGCGAGCGCTAGCGGGCACAGATACGCAGTATTTT.

CDR3 in DNA: TGTGCCAGCAGCTCGGGACTAGCGGGAGGCCCTGACTCCTACGAGCAGTACTTC. Its protein is CASSSGLAGGPDSYEQYF. The chain carries TRBV7-8 and TRBJ2-7; 15 nucleotides align to TRBD2. This CDR3 comprises 18 residues. Germline loops: CDR1 SGHVS, CDR2 FQNEAQ. Unmatched junction bases numbered 7, after V lost 4 bases and J lost 0 bases. The full variable domain, completed using reference TRBV7-8 and TRBJ2-7, is GAGVSQSPRYKVAKRGQDVALRCDPISGHVSLFWYQQALGQGPEFLTYFQNEAQLDKSGLPSDRFFAERPEGSVSTLKIQRTQQEDSAVYLCASSSGLAGGPDSYEQYFGPGTRLTVT.

This clonotype was recorded many times. This chain joins TRBV20-1 and TRBJ2-7, with TRBD2 as a possible D gene (6 bases). The CDR3 covers 15 residues. The V gene's germline CDR1 is DFQATT and CDR2 SNEGSKA (reference sequence). The V gene lost 3 bases and the J gene lost 2 bases, with 17 bases spanning the gap. In DNA form, the CDR3 reads TGCAGTGCTAGCCAACGGGAGTCATCGACCTACGAGCAGTACTTC. The encoded protein is CSASQRESSTYEQYF.

A few counts support this clonotype. The chain links TRBV4-1 to TRBJ2-5; 12 bases are a match to TRBD2. The length of the CDR3 is 15 residues. CDR1 is MGHRA, CDR2 YSYEKL, per germline. J gave up 5 bases and V 5 bases, and 6 bases lay outside the gene matches. The CDR3 DNA follows: TGCGCCAGCAGCTCCCCCGGGACTAGCGGGGAGACCCAGTACTTC. Protein product: CASSSPGTSGETQYF.

CDR3 sequence: CASSTTDIFGTYSSTDTQYF. The DNA of the CDR3 is TGTGCCAGCAGCACCACAGACATTTTCGGGACCTACTCGAGCACAGATACGCAGTATTTT. The chain carries TRBV11-2 and TRBJ2-3, with D possibly being TRBD1 or TRBD2 (5 bases each). The CDR3 is made up of 20 amino acids. The germline gives CDR1 SGHAT, CDR2 FQNNGV. The ends were cut back, 5 bases at V and 0 bases at J, with 27 bases in the middle.

This clonotype showed up many times. The chain recombines TRBV6-1 with TRBJ1-2, with 12 bases fitting TRBD1. V shed 5 bases and J 4 bases; nucleotides not matched to a gene: 5. The CDR3 runs 15 residues. Germline-derived CDR1 and CDR2 are MNHNS and SASEGT. The CDR3 is CASSPGQGATYGYTF. The CDR3 DNA reads TGTGCCAGCAGTCCGGGACAGGGGGCCACCTATGGCTACACCTTC.

At least ten counts were recorded for this clonotype. The rearrangement uses TRBV28 and TRBJ2-1; the D is unclear. Germline CDR1 reads MDHEN; CDR2 reads SYDVKM. This CDR3 has 15 residues. V lost 6 bases and J 3 bases, leaving 15 bases between the germline ends. The CDR3 loop is CASSPLTGDYNEQFF. In DNA form, the CDR3 reads TGTGCCAGCAGCCCTCTCACGGGCGACTACAATGAGCAGTTCTTC.